Included here is one TCR beta chain sequence, with context. Its antigen is not known. These data are taken from a study of T cell repertoires in cytomegalovirus infection. Study-wide results and limits: Dominant in the ex vivo response were TCR beta clonotypes restricted by HLA-C and specific for CMV.

Each CDR3 protein gets one entry after TCRdb re-called the reads with MiXCR. The table records 250,000 or so distinct CDR3 sequences, about 18% of them present only once. Material: CD8+ T cells from PBMCs. The clonotype comes from a human donor in good health (CMV status not recorded). Some clones in this sample may be carry-over from other donors' samples.

The CDR3 reads CASSLDRGRNQPQHF. The CDR3, as DNA: TGTGCCAGCAGCCTGGACAGGGGGCGGAATCAGCCCCAGCATTTT. The chain has TRBV5-5 and TRBJ1-5, with TRBD1 matching 11 bases. Germline CDR1 SGHKS, CDR2 YYEKEE (reference sequence). With 4 bases clipped from V and 4 bases from J, the junction kept 4 bases outside the gene matches. The CDR3 length is 15 residues.